The clone carrying this TCR beta chain showed up many times. This entry comes from a study of patients and donors after allogeneic stem cell transplantation. CDR1 and CDR2 from the germline V gene are KGHSH and LQKENI. Trimming took off 4 bases at V and 5 bases at J, with 14 bases between the two ends. This CDR3 contains 14 residues. TCRdb re-called the RT-PCR reads through MiXCR, storing one row per CDR3 protein. In the table there are about 230,000 distinct CDR3 sequences, 14% of which are singletons. The TCR originated in a human donor who was either an allogeneic HSCT recipient or a stem cell or donor lymphocyte infusion donor (not recorded which). It is not recorded whose cells these are; they may come from a transplant donor. The sequenced sample consisted of blood, either unsorted or a sorted T cell fraction (not recorded which). J is TRBJ1-1 and V is TRBV18; perhaps TRBD1 as D (6 bases). CDR3 in amino acids: CASSQGRQDTEAFF. The CDR3 DNA reads TGTGCCAGCTCACAGGGTAGACAGGATACTGAAGCTTTCTTT.